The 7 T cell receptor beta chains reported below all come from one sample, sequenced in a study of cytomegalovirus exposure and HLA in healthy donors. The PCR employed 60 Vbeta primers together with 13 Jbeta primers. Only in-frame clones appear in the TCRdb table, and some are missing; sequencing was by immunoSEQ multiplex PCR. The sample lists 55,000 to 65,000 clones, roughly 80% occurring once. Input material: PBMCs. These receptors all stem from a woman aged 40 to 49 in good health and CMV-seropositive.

CDR3 protein: CASSLRLAGGGETQYF. The DNA for the CDR3 is TGTGCCAGCAGCTTAAGGCTAGCGGGGGGAGGCGAGACCCAGTACTTC. The gene calls are TRBV11-3 and TRBJ2-5; the match to TRBD2 covers 11 bases. The CDR3 runs to 16 residues. Germline values: CDR1 SGHNT, CDR2 YENEEA. Trimming at V came to 2 bases and at J to 5 bases, leaving 7 bases not matched to a gene.

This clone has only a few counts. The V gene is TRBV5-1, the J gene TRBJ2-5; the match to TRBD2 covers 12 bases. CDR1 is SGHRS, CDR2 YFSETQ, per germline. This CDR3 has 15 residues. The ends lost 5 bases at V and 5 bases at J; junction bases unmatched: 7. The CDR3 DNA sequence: TGCGCCAGCAGGCCACTAGCGGGGGGACGTGAGACCCAGTACTTC. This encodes CASRPLAGGRETQYF.

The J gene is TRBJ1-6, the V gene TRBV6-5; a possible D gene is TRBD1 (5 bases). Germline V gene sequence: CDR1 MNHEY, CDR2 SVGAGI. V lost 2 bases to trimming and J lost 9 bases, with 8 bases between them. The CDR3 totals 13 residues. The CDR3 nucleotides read TGTGCCAGCAGTTACCGGGGGGGTTCACCCCTCCACTTT. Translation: CASSYRGGSPLHF.

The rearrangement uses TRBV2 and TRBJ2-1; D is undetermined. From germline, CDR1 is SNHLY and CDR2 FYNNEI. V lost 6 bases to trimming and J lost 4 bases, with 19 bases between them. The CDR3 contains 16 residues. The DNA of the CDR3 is TGTGCCAGCAGCTCCCGAGCAGCAACCGGGTACAATGAGCAGTTCTTC. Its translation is CASSSRAATGYNEQFF.

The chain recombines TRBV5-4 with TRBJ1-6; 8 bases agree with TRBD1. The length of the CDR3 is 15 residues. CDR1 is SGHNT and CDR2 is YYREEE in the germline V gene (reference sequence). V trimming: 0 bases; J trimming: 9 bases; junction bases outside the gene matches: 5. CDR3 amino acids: CASSLADRGTSPLHF. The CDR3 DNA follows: TGTGCCAGCAGCTTGGCCGACAGGGGAACTTCACCCCTCCACTTT.

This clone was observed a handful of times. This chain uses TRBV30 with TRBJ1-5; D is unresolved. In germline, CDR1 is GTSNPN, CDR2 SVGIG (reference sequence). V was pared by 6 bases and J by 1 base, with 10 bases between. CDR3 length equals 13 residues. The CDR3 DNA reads TGTGCCTGCGGTCGTTCGAGCAATCAGCCCCAGCATTTT. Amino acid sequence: CACGRSSNQPQHF.

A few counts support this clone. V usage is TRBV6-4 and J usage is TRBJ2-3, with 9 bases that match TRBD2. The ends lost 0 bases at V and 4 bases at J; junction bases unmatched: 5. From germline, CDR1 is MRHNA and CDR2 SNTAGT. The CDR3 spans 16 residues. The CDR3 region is CASSDSASGEADTQYF. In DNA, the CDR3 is TGTGCCAGCAGTGACTCGGCTAGCGGGGAGGCAGATACGCAGTATTTT.